The present T cell receptor beta chain was sequenced within a study of blood T cell repertoires in COVID-19. Overall study: Nucleic acid was either cDNA or gDNA, and it came from T cells, B-cell-depleted T cells, or PBMCs.

In the original workflow: Amplified reference gene primers provided the basis for estimating nucleated cell counts. The table came from immunoSEQ multiplex PCR; TCRdb's copy has only in-frame clones and leaves some out. That table gives V, J and clone size, and the DNA gave D and trimming. Of 250,000 to 300,000 clones listed, around 86% are singletons. V lost 2 bases, J lost 2 bases, and 10 bases lay in between. The CDR3 has 15 residues. Germline lookup yields CDR1 MNHNY and CDR2 SVGAGI (reference sequence). This chain connects TRBV6-6 to TRBJ2-1; no definite D call. This sequence was found in a woman in her thirties or forties who had recovered from COVID-19. Sequences were obtained from peripheral blood. In nucleotides, the CDR3 is TGTGCCAGCAGTTACGGTAGTAGTACCTACAATGAGCAGTTCTTC. This encodes CASSYGSSTYNEQFF.